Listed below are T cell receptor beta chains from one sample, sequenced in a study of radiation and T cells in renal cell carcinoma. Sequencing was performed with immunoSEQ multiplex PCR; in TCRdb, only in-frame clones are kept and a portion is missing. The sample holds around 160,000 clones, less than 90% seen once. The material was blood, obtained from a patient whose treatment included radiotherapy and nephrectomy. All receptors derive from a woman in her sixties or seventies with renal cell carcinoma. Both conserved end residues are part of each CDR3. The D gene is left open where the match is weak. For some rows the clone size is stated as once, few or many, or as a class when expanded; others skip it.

CASSGKTRGMNTEAFF | TGTGCCAGCAGTGGAAAGACGAGGGGGATGAACACTGAAGCTTTCTTT | - | - | TRBJ1-1 | TRBV2
CAIREGGEKLFF | TGTGCCATCAGGGAAGGAGGGGAAAAACTGTTTTTT | - | few | TRBJ1-4 | TRBV10-3
CASSRQQRGGRQETQYF | TGTGCCAGCAGTCGGCAGCAGCGGGGGGGCCGTCAGGAGACCCAGTACTTC | TRBD2 | - | TRBJ2-5 | TRBV27
CASSLDTGVVVF | TGTGCCAGCAGCTTAGATACGGGGGTAGTGGTCTTC | - | - | TRBJ2-1 | TRBV11-2
CASRGTAGAEAFF | TGTGCCAGTAGAGGGACTGCTGGTGCTGAAGCTTTCTTT | - | - | TRBJ1-1 | TRBV19
CASETGHLSGANVLTF | TGTGCCAGCGAGACGGGACATTTGTCAGGGGCCAACGTCCTGACTTTC | - | - | TRBJ2-6 | TRBV2
CSVDEVRTGELFF | TGCAGCGTTGACGAGGTGCGCACCGGGGAGCTGTTTTTT | - | - | TRBJ2-2 | TRBV29-1
CATPGVRGLAEQETQYF | TGCGCCACCCCGGGAGTTCGGGGACTAGCGGAACAAGAGACCCAGTACTTC | TRBD2 | - | TRBJ2-5 | TRBV10-1
CAWSVAGNTEAFF | TGTGCCTGGAGTGTAGCGGGGAACACTGAAGCTTTCTTT | - | few | TRBJ1-1 | TRBV30
CSVAYGGNNEKLFF | TGCAGCGTCGCCTACGGGGGTAATAATGAAAAACTGTTTTTT | - | once | TRBJ1-4 | TRBV29-1
CASSLKGPGFGEAFF | TGTGCCAGCAGCTTAAAAGGCCCCGGATTTGGTGAAGCTTTCTTT | - | - | TRBJ1-1 | TRBV7-2
CASSDPGLAGAETQYF | TGTGCCAGCAGTGACCCCGGACTAGCGGGGGCGGAGACCCAGTACTTC | TRBD2 | - | TRBJ2-5 | TRBV25-1
CASSLVTDSPLHF | TGCGCCAGCAGCTTGGTGACCGATTCACCCCTCCACTTT | - | few | TRBJ1-6 | TRBV5-1
CASSLGGLYGYTF | TGTGCCAGCAGTTTAGGGGGGCTCTATGGCTACACCTTC | - | once | TRBJ1-2 | TRBV28
CASSVSSSYNSPLHF | TGTGCCAGCAGCGTATCAAGCTCCTATAATTCACCCCTCCACTTT | - | once | TRBJ1-6 | TRBV9
CASSPRKTVSYEQYF | TGTGCCAGCAGCCCGAGAAAAACAGTCTCCTACGAGCAGTACTTC | - | - | TRBJ2-7 | TRBV5-6
CASSIQIGNSPLHF | TGTGCCAGTAGTATTCAAATCGGGAACTCACCCCTCCACTTT | - | - | TRBJ1-6 | TRBV19
CASSPGSGTNEKLFF | TGTGCCAGCTCACCTGGAAGCGGAACTAATGAAAAACTGTTTTTT | - | - | TRBJ1-4 | TRBV18